Each of the 14 T cell receptor beta chains below was sequenced from the same sample in a study of beta chain features in type 1 diabetes (dated 2018 in TCRdb). Results and caveats for the whole study, not just this receptor: A moderate but significant shortening of TCRB CDR3 length was observed in type 1 diabetes patients in all four CD4+ subsets.

Preparation of the library involved the immunoSEQ multiplex PCR assay. The entire isolated RNA was reverse transcribed using the High Capacity cDNA Reverse Transcription Kit, and thus expressed TCRB transcripts were sequenced. TCRdb took over this immuneACCESS table, retaining in-frame rearrangements with V and J assigned. Such tables are incomplete; in checked studies, under half of the missing clones stem from an unresolved V gene, and the remainder is unexplained. The sample includes roughly 150,000 clones, with over 6% observed a single time. Under 0.6% of the sample rests with the top ten. Their antigens remain unidentified. The specimen sequenced was central memory CD4+ T cells from blood. The receptors were sampled from a man younger than 35 with type 1 diabetes.

For this clone: Likely a read error: the CDR3 ends without its conserved phenylalanine or tryptophan. The DNA is left out, because the CDR3 cannot be placed on it with certainty; the CDR3 is given as TCRdb lists it. The chain is built from TRBV18 and TRBJ1-6; the table's TRBD1 call for D was not verified on the DNA. Germline assignment: CDR1 KGHSH and CDR2 LQKENI. The CDR3 sequence runs 13 residues, both termini included. The CDR3 loop reads CASSPGKPGQGSL.

This chain links TRBV30 with TRBJ1-2; TRBD1 might be the D (6 bases). The germline CDR1 and CDR2 sequences are GTSNPN and SVGIG (reference sequence). V was shortened by 0 bases and J by 8 bases, with 13 bases between the two germline ends. The CDR3 covers 13 residues. DNA of the CDR3: TGTGCCTGGAGTGTACTAACAGGGCGAGGCTACACCTTC. Its protein is CAWSVLTGRGYTF.

This clone was seen only a few times. The CDR3 DNA reads as TGTGCCAGCTCGGCGGGGGGAGGAGGCAATGAGCAGTTCTTC. This encodes CASSAGGGGNEQFF. The chain carries TRBV18 and TRBJ2-1; 8 bases fit TRBD2. This CDR3 has 14 amino acids. The trim removed 6 bases at V and 6 bases at J, leaving 7 bases unmatched. Germline CDR1 KGHSH, CDR2 LQKENI.

This clone showed up just a few times. This rearrangement joins TRBV11-2 to TRBJ1-3; D is possibly TRBD1 (6 bases). From germline, CDR1 is SGHAT and CDR2 FQNNGV. With 1 base removed from V and 5 bases from J, the gap between germline ends came to 12 bases. This CDR3 comprises 15 residues. CDR3 region: CASSLAATGRNTIYF. For the CDR3, the DNA is TGTGCCAGCAGCTTAGCGGCGACAGGCAGAAACACCATATATTTT.

This clone was detected a few times. The J gene is TRBJ2-3, the V gene TRBV5-1; weak D call: TRBD2 (5 bases). The CDR3 extends over 16 amino acids. The V end lost 2 bases, the J end lost 0 bases, and 13 bases lay between the germline ends. CDR1 is SGHRS, CDR2 YFSETQ, per germline. The chain's CDR3 is CASSLADPKSTDTQYF. The CDR3 nucleotides are TGCGCCAGCAGCTTAGCGGACCCAAAGAGCACAGATACGCAGTATTTT.

This clone was observed many times. The chain uses TRBV7-2 and TRBJ2-7, with TRBD2 matching over 7 bases. The trim removed 2 bases at V and 1 base at J, leaving 2 bases unmatched. CDR3 length equals 14 residues. Germline V gene sequence: CDR1 SGHTA, CDR2 FQGNSA. CDR3 DNA: TGTGCCAGCAGCTTAAGCGGGAAGTCCTACGAGCAGTACTTC. This gives the protein CASSLSGKSYEQYF.

This chain uses TRBV29-1 with TRBJ1-2; TRBD1 is a possible D gene (5 bases). Germline V lookup: CDR1 SQVTM, CDR2 ANQGSEA. The CDR3 extends over 12 amino acids. V gave up 3 bases and J gave up 5 bases, with 10 bases separating them. CDR3 bases: TGCAGCGTTGATCCGGGACTGTATGGCTACACCTTC. Protein sequence: CSVDPGLYGYTF.

This clone has more than one count but fewer than ten. The rearrangement joins TRBV2 to TRBJ2-3; D not resolved. Trimming cost V 6 bases and J 1 base, with 11 bases left between them. The CDR3 is 14 residues long. Per the germline V gene, CDR1 is SNHLY and CDR2 is FYNNEI. The CDR3 loop reads CASSLNSGTDTQYF. CDR3 nucleotide sequence: TGTGCCAGCAGCCTAAACTCGGGCACAGATACGCAGTATTTT.

The chain carries TRBV6-4 and TRBJ2-3; a possible D gene is TRBD2 (6 bases). CDR1 is MRHNA and CDR2 is SNTAGT in the germline V gene. V lost 4 bases, J lost 6 bases, and 14 bases lay in between. The CDR3 contains 14 residues. CDR3 loop: CASSAGTGVDTQYF. The DNA of the CDR3 is TGTGCCAGCAGTGCCGGGACTGGGGTCGATACGCAGTATTTT.

This clone was counted between two and nine times. V usage is TRBV7-2 and J usage is TRBJ1-5; TRBD1 matches 10 bases. This CDR3 is 15 amino acids long. With 5 bases clipped from V and 0 bases from J, the junction kept 1 base outside the gene matches. The germline V gene has CDR1 SGHTA and CDR2 FQGNSA. For the CDR3, the DNA is TGTGCCAGCAGCCGGGACAGGGGTAGCAATCAGCCCCAGCATTTT. Translating gives CASSRDRGSNQPQHF.

This chain uses TRBV28 with TRBJ1-2, with 9 positions matching TRBD1. V lost 9 bases and J lost 0; bases outside the gene matches: 8. Germline V gives CDR1 MDHEN, CDR2 SYDVKM. This CDR3 spans 15 amino acids. Written as DNA, the CDR3 is TGTGCCAGTCTCTCGGGACAGGGACCTAACTATGGCTACACCTTC. This codes for CASLSGQGPNYGYTF.

The chain uses TRBV5-1 and TRBJ2-5, with D possibly matching TRBD1 (6 bases). Trimming shortened V by 4 bases and J by 2 bases, and 15 bases separated the two germline ends. Germline V gives CDR1 SGHRS, CDR2 YFSETQ. This CDR3 contains 15 residues. The CDR3 nucleotides are TGCGCCAGCAGCCCAGGACAAGGGGGACAAGAGACCCAGTACTTC. Protein: CASSPGQGGQETQYF.

The rearrangement links TRBV6-1 to TRBJ2-1; the match to TRBD2 covers 10 bases. The V and J ends lost 4 bases and 4 bases, in that order; junction bases with no gene match: 1. The germline V gene encodes CDR1 MNHNS and CDR2 SASEGT. This CDR3 is 14 amino acids long. The CDR3 sequence is CASSGAGGYNEQFF. The CDR3 coding sequence is TGTGCCAGCAGTGGAGCGGGAGGGTACAATGAGCAGTTCTTC.

This clone was counted between two and nine times. This sequence joins TRBV10-1 and TRBJ2-2, with TRBD1 matching over 8 bases. Germline V gene lookup returns CDR1 WNHNN and CDR2 SYGVQD (reference sequence). CDR3 length: 14 residues. With 9 bases clipped from V and 5 bases from J, the junction kept 8 bases outside the gene matches. In DNA, the CDR3 is TGCGCCAGAGTGTCGCAGGGGGCGACCGGGGAGCTGTTTTTT. Translated: CARVSQGATGELFF.